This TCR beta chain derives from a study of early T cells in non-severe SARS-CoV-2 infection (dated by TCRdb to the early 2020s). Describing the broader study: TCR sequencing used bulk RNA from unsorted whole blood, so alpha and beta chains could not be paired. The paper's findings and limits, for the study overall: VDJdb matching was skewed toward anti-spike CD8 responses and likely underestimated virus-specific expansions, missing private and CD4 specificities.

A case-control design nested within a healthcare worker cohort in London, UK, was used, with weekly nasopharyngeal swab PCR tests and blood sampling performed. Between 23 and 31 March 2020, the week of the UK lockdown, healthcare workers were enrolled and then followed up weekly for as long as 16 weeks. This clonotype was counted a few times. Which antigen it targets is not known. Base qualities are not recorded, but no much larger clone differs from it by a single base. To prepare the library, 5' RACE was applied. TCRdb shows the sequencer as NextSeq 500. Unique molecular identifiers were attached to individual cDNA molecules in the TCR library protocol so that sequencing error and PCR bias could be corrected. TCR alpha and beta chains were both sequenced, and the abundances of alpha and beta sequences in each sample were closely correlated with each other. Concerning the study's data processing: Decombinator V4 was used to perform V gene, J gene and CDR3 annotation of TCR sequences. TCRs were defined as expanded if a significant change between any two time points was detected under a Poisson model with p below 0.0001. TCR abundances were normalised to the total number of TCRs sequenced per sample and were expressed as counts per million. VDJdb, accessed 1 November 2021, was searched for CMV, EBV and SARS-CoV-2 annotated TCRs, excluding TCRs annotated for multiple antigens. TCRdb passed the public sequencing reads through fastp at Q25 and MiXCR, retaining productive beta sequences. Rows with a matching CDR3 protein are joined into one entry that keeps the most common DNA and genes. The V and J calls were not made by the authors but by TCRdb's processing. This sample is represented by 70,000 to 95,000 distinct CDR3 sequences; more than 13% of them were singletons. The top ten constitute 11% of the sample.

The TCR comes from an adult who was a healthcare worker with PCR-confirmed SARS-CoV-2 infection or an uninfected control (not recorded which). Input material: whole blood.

The nucleotide sequence is given as TGTGCCAGCAGACCTTCGGGCCACTCTGGAAACACCATATATTTT. Its coded protein is CASRPSGHSGNTIYF. This sequence uses TRBV28 and TRBJ1-3, with the D gene call left open. The CDR3 has 15 amino acids, counting the end cysteine and phenylalanine. CDR3 DNA only is kept here, 45 bases in frame from base 1. V is shortened by 6 bases, J by 0 bases, and the region joining them spans 12 bases. According to the germline V gene, CDR1 reads MDHEN and CDR2 reads SYDVKM. Joined to the reference TRBV28 and TRBJ1-3 proteins, this CDR3 gives the full variable domain: DVKVTQSSRYLVKRTGEKVFLECVQDMDHENMFWYRQDPGLGLRLIYFSYDVKMKEKGDIPEGYSVSREKKERFSLILESASTNQTSMYLCASRPSGHSGNTIYFGEGSWLTVV.